Shown below are 21 T cell receptor beta chains from a single sample sequenced in a study of blood T cell repertoires in COVID-19. Repertoires were generated with immunoSEQ multiplex PCR, while TCRdb's copy carries only in-frame clones and drops some. The sample yields fewer than 350,000 clones, around 81% seen once. The specimen sequenced was peripheral blood. The origin of the receptors is a woman aged 60-70 years with active or convalescent COVID-19.

The rearrangement uses TRBV4-3 and TRBJ1-5; 8 bases are a match to TRBD1. Germline CDR1 reads LGHNA; CDR2 reads YSLEER. The CDR3 totals 14 residues. V lost 3 bases to trimming and J lost 5 bases; unmatched junction nucleotides: 3. CDR3: CASSHDRGHQPQHF. The CDR3 DNA follows: TGCGCCAGCAGCCATGACAGGGGTCATCAGCCCCAGCATTTT.

V gene TRBV29-1 combines with J gene TRBJ2-2; D is possibly TRBD2 (7 bases). Germline V CDR1 and CDR2: SQVTM, ANQGSEA. V lost 2 bases and J 3 bases, leaving 10 bases between the germline ends. CDR3 size: 14 residues. Here the CDR3 reads CSVERGADTGELFF. The CDR3 coding sequence is TGCAGCGTTGAACGGGGGGCCGACACCGGGGAGCTGTTTTTT.

The chain links TRBV7-8 to TRBJ2-1; TRBD2 matches 7 bases. The CDR3 length is 16 residues. CDR1 and CDR2 from the germline V gene are SGHVS and FQNEAQ. V lost 5 bases, J lost 4 bases, and 11 bases stayed unmatched. CDR3 protein: CASSEPTSRYYNEQFF. The CDR3, as DNA: TGTGCCAGCAGCGAACCGACTAGCCGATATTACAATGAGCAGTTCTTC.

The chain joins TRBV9 to TRBJ2-7; D might be TRBD2 (6 bases). The V end lost 3 bases, the J end lost 2 bases, and 15 bases lay between the germline ends. CDR3 length: 15 amino acids. Germline-derived CDR1 and CDR2 are SGDLS and YYNGEE. The CDR3 sequence is CASSARAGLAYEQYF. The CDR3, as DNA: TGTGCCAGCAGCGCCCGGGCGGGGTTGGCCTACGAGCAGTACTTC.

This clone showed up just a few times. The chain has TRBV5-4 and TRBJ1-4, with TRBD1 identical over 7 bases. Germline CDR1 reads SGHNT; CDR2 reads YYREEE (reference sequence). This CDR3 spans 15 amino acids. V was clipped by 4 bases and J by 7 bases; unmatched bases: 10. CDR3 in amino acids: CASSRQGLGIEKLFF. The CDR3, as DNA: TGTGCCAGCAGCCGACAGGGTCTGGGAATTGAAAAACTGTTTTTT.

The CDR3 is CASSLKTSHYNEQFF. DNA for the CDR3: TGTGCCAGCAGCTTGAAAACTAGCCACTACAATGAGCAGTTCTTC. The chain is built from TRBV5-8 and TRBJ2-1, with TRBD2 as a possible D gene (6 bases). CDR1 is SGHTS, CDR2 YDEGEE, per germline. This CDR3 comprises 15 residues. Trimming took off 1 base at V and 3 bases at J, with 11 bases between the two ends. Drawing the rest from reference TRBV5-8 and TRBJ2-1, the complete variable domain is EAGVTQSPTHLIKTRGQQATLRCSPISGHTSVYWYQQALGLGLQFLLWYDEGEERNRGNFPPRFSGRQFPNYSSELNVNALELEDSALYLCASSLKTSHYNEQFFGPGTRLTVL.

V usage is TRBV6-6 and J usage is TRBJ1-1; 7 bases line up with TRBD1. V lost 6 bases, J lost 5 bases, and 12 bases stayed unmatched. This CDR3 is built from 15 residues. Germline CDR1 MNHNY, CDR2 SVGAGI (reference sequence). The CDR3 coding sequence is TGTGCCAGCAGCCCCGAACCACAGGGGAGTACTGAAGCTTTCTTT. Translating it yields CASSPEPQGSTEAFF.

This chain's CDR3 is CASSLPGGTGNYGYTF. The DNA of the CDR3 is TGTGCCAGCAGCCTGCCTGGGGGGACAGGCAACTATGGCTACACCTTC. The V gene is TRBV7-9, the J gene TRBJ1-2; TRBD1 matches 8 bases. The CDR3 consists of 16 residues. With V trimmed by 5 bases and J by 2 bases, 10 bases remained unmatched. Germline CDR1 SEHNR, CDR2 FQNEAQ (reference sequence).

The chain uses TRBV9 and TRBJ2-1, with 9 bases matching TRBD1. The germline CDR1 and CDR2 sequences are SGDLS and YYNGEE. V trimming: 0 bases; J trimming: 2 bases; junction bases outside the gene matches: 3. The CDR3 has 16 amino acids. CDR3 sequence (DNA): TGTGCCAGCAGCGTAGAGGACAGGGGAACCTACAATGAGCAGTTCTTC. Translation gives CASSVEDRGTYNEQFF.

The chain links TRBV7-6 to TRBJ2-5; 9 bases map to TRBD1. Per germline, CDR1 SGHVS and CDR2 FNYEAQ. V lost 5 bases to trimming and J lost 5 bases; unmatched junction nucleotides: 3. The CDR3 is 13 amino acids. The CDR3 region is CASSPDRGETQYF. The CDR3 DNA follows: TGTGCCAGCAGCCCAGACAGGGGGGAGACCCAGTACTTC.

The CDR3 loop is CASSLGLAGGSDTQYF. The CDR3 DNA sequence: TGTGCCAGCAGCTTAGGACTAGCGGGGGGGTCAGATACGCAGTATTTT. This chain connects TRBV11-3 to TRBJ2-3; 14 positions agree with TRBD2. The germline V gene encodes CDR1 SGHNT and CDR2 YENEEA. V dropped 1 base and J dropped 4; count of bases not matched to a gene: 1. CDR3 length: 16 residues.

The chain uses TRBV4-2 and TRBJ2-1; TRBD2 matches 13 bases. Germline V gene sequence: CDR1 LGHNA, CDR2 YNFKEQ. The CDR3 totals 18 residues. Unmatched junction bases numbered 4, after V lost 1 base and J lost 1 base. The CDR3 reads CASSQATSGGASYNEQFF. The CDR3 nucleotides are TGTGCCAGCAGCCAAGCCACTAGCGGGGGGGCATCCTACAATGAGCAGTTCTTC.

This clone was picked up a small number of times. V is TRBV7-9 and J is TRBJ2-3, with 12 bases lining up with TRBD2. The CDR3 covers 16 residues. Losses at the gene ends were 6 bases for V and 2 bases for J; bases not matched to a gene: 6. In germline, CDR1 is SEHNR, CDR2 FQNEAQ (reference sequence). The chain's CDR3 is CASSSTSGGITDTQYF. CDR3 nucleotides: TGTGCCAGCAGTTCAACTAGCGGGGGGATCACAGATACGCAGTATTTT.

This clone was observed once. The J gene is TRBJ2-7, the V gene TRBV12-3 or TRBV12-4; D is undetermined. V was trimmed by 6 bases and J by 4 bases, leaving 13 bases between them. The CDR3 length is 13 residues. DNA for the CDR3: TGTGCCAGCAGCCGGCCGGGTGCATACGAGCAGTACTTC. Translated, it gives CASSRPGAYEQYF.

The rearrangement uses TRBV11-2 and TRBJ1-1, with a possible D match to TRBD1 (5 bases). The V end lost 6 bases, the J end lost 0 bases, and 8 bases lay between the germline ends. This CDR3 contains 13 residues. CDR1 is SGHAT and CDR2 is FQNNGV in the germline V gene. The CDR3 DNA is TGTGCCAGCAGTTTACAGGTGAACACTGAAGCTTTCTTT. Amino acids: CASSLQVNTEAFF.

The chain is built from TRBV21-1 and TRBJ2-7; the table's D call TRBD1 went unverified against the DNA. TRBV21-1 is a recognized pseudogene. CDR3 length equals 15 residues. CDR3 sequence: CASSKGTVSSYEQYF. In DNA form, the CDR3 reads TGTGCCAGCAGCAAGGGGACAGTGAGCTCCTACGAGCAGTACTTC.

A remark on this clone: This same CDR3 is encoded by further DNA sequences in the sample. The chain is built from TRBV7-9 and TRBJ2-3; 7 bases are shared with TRBD1. After removal of 2 bases from V and 4 bases from J, the junction contained 0 bases not matched to a gene. Looked up from germline, CDR1 is SEHNR and CDR2 is FQNEAQ (reference sequence). The length of the CDR3 is 13 residues. In DNA form, the CDR3 reads TGTGCCAGCAGCTTAAGGGGGCCAGATACGCAGTATTTT. Translated, it gives CASSLRGPDTQYF.

The chain couples TRBV5-4 to TRBJ2-3; TRBD2 agrees at 15 bases. The CDR3 has 18 amino acids. CDR1 is SGHNT, CDR2 YYREEE, per germline (reference sequence). V dropped 4 bases and J dropped 4; count of bases not matched to a gene: 10. As DNA, the CDR3 is TGTGCCAGCAGCCGAGGACTAGCGGGGGGGGTCCGGGCAGATACGCAGTATTTT. It encodes CASSRGLAGGVRADTQYF. The full variable domain, rest sourced from reference TRBV5-4 and TRBJ2-3, is ETGVTQSPTHLIKTRGQQVTLRCSSQSGHNTVSWYQQALGQGPQFIFQYYREEENGRGNFPPRFSGLQFPNYSSELNVNALELDDSALYLCASSRGLAGGVRADTQYFGPGTRLTVL.

The gene calls are TRBV19 and TRBJ2-7, with D possibly matching TRBD1 (6 bases). This CDR3 has 14 residues. Germline-derived CDR1 and CDR2 are LNHDA and SQIVND (reference sequence). Here the CDR3 DNA reads TGTGCTACAACCCGGGACACCAAACCTGGGGAGCAGTACTTC. Amino acid sequence: CATTRDTKPGEQYF. Looking up the rest from reference TRBV19 and TRBJ2-7 gives the full variable domain: DGGITQSPKYLFRKEGQNVTLSCEQNLNHDAMYWYRQDPGQGLRLIYYSQIVNDFQKGDIAEGYSVSREKKESFPLTVTSAQKNPTAFYLCATTRDTKPGEQYFGPGTRLTVT.

V and J are TRBV5-5 and TRBJ1-1; tentatively, D is TRBD1 (6 bases). The V and J ends lost 4 bases and 0 bases respectively, with 19 bases between them. The germline CDR1 and CDR2 sequences are SGHKS and YYEKEE (reference sequence). The CDR3 has 17 residues. Here the CDR3 reads CASSPRQADPLNTEAFF. CDR3 sequence (DNA): TGTGCCAGCAGCCCGCGACAGGCGGACCCTTTGAACACTGAAGCTTTCTTT. The full variable domain, rest sourced from reference TRBV5-5 and TRBJ1-1, is DAGVTQSPTHLIKTRGQQVTLRCSPISGHKSVSWYQQVLGQGPQFIFQYYEKEERGRGNFPDRFSARQFPNYSSELNVNALLLGDSALYLCASSPRQADPLNTEAFFGQGTRLTVV.

In this sample, this clone turned up a few times. Different DNA sequences within this sample yield the same CDR3. The rearrangement joins TRBV18 to TRBJ1-1, with a possible D match to TRBD1 (6 bases). CDR3 size: 13 residues. V dropped 2 bases and J dropped 2 bases, with 6 bases sitting between them. Per germline, CDR1 KGHSH and CDR2 LQKENI. For the CDR3, the DNA is TGTGCCAGCTCACCAGGGGGCAACACTGAAGCTTTCTTT. Its translation: CASSPGGNTEAFF.